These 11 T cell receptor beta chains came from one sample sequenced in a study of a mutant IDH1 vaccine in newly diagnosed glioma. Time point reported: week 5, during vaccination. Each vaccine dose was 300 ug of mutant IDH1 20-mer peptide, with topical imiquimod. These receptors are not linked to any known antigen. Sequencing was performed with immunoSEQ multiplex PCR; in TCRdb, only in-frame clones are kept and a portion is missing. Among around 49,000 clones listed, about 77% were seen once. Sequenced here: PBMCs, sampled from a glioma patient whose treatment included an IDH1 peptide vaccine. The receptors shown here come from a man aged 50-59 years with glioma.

The CDR3 sequence is CASSQGMDRRQNTEAFF. CDR3 DNA sequence: TGTGCCAGCAGCCAAGGAATGGACCGCCGGCAGAACACTGAAGCTTTCTTT. This chain joins TRBV4-2 and TRBJ1-1; D gene unclear. Germline loops: CDR1 LGHNA, CDR2 YNFKEQ. Trimming removed 1 base from V and 1 base from J, with 16 bases in between. The CDR3 covers 17 residues.

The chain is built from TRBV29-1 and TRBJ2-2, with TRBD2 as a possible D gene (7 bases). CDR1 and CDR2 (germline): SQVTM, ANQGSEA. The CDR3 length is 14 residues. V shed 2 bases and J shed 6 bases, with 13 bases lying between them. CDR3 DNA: TGCAGCGTTGAAAGTCAGGGGAGGGCCGGGGAGCTGTTTTTT. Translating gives CSVESQGRAGELFF.

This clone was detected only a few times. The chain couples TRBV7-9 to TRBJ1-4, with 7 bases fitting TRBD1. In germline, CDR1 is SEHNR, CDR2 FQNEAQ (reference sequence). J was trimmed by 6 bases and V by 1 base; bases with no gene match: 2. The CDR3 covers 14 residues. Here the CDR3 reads CASSLVQGDEKLFF. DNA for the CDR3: TGTGCCAGCAGCTTAGTTCAGGGGGATGAAAAACTGTTTTTT. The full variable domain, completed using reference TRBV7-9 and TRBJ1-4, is DTGVSQNPRHKITKRGQNVTFRCDPISEHNRLYWYRQTLGQGPEFLTYFQNEAQLEKSRLLSDRFSAERPKGSFSTLEIQRTEQGDSAMYLCASSLVQGDEKLFFGSGTQLSVL.

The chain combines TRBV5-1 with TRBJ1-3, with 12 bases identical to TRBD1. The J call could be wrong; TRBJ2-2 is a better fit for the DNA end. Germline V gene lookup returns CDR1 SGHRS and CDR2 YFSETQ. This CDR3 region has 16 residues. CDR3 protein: CASSFGTGGNTGELFF. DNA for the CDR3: TGCGCCAGCAGCTTCGGGACAGGGGGCAACACCGGGGAGCTGTTTTTT.

The CDR3 DNA is TGTGCCAGCAGCGCTCGAGCTTCTAATGAAAAACTGTTTTTT. Protein sequence: CASSARASNEKLFF. This chain connects TRBV9 to TRBJ1-4, with unresolved D. The CDR3 sequence is 14 residues long. Trimming took off 3 bases at V and 3 bases at J, with 9 bases between the two ends. Germline-derived CDR1 and CDR2 are SGDLS and YYNGEE.

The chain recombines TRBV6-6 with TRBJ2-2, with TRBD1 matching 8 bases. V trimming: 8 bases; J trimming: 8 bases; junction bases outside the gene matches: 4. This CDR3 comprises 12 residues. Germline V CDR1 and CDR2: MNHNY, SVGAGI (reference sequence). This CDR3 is CASYRGRGELFF. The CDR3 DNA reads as TGTGCCAGCTACAGGGGGAGGGGGGAGCTGTTTTTT.

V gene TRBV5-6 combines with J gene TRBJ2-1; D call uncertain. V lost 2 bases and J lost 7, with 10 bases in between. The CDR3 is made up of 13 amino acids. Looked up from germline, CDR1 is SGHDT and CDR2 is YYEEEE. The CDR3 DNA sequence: TGTGCCAGCAGCTTTGACACCATTAATGAGCAGTTCTTC. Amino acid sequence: CASSFDTINEQFF.

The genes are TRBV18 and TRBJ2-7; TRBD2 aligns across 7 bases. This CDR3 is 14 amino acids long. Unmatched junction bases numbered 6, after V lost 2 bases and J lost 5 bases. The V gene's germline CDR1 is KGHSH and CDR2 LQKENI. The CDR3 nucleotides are TGTGCCAGCTCACCAAGTCGGGGGGAGGACGAGCAGTACTTC. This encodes CASSPSRGEDEQYF.

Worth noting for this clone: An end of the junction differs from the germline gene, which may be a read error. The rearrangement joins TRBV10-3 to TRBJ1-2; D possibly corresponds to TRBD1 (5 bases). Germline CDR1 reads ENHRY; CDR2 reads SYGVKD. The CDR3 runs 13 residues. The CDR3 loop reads CAICDGTFSGYTF. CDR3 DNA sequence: TGTGCCATCTGTGATGGGACGTTCAGTGGCTACACCTTC.

CDR3 DNA sequence: TGCGCCAGCAGTGAACTAGGTTACAATGAGCAGTTCTTC. It is translated as CASSELGYNEQFF. The rearrangement joins TRBV10-2 to TRBJ2-1; a possible D gene is TRBD2 (5 bases). The V end lost 3 bases, the J end lost 4 bases, and 7 bases lay between the germline ends. The germline V gene encodes CDR1 WSHSY and CDR2 SAAADI. The CDR3 is 13 residues long.

The CDR3 DNA reads as TGTGCCAGCAGCTTCCCCTCAGCGGCAGCCAAAAACATTCAGTACTTC. This codes for CASSFPSAAAKNIQYF. The chain combines TRBV5-6 with TRBJ2-4; possibly TRBD2 for D (5 bases). The germline gives CDR1 SGHDT, CDR2 YYEEEE. Trimming stripped 2 bases from V and 0 bases from J, with 12 bases between. This CDR3 has 16 amino acids.